This TCR beta chain was recovered during a study of identical twins. Among all donors, each was a healthy Caucasian. This clonotype was seen repeatedly, ten times or more. Template switching supplied a universal primer site; unique molecular identifiers were carried on the cDNA. Using its own MiXCR run on the 5' RACE reads, TCRdb lists one record per CDR3 protein. The sample lists roughly 690,000 distinct CDR3 sequences; over 5% were seen once. Sequencing input: naive T cells sorted from blood. The TCR originated in a man aged 18 to 30 in good health.

The chain's CDR3 is CAIRGGGGSSYNEQFF. CDR3 sequence (DNA): TGTGCCATCAGGGGGGGTGGAGGGAGCTCCTACAATGAGCAGTTCTTC. The chain joins TRBV10-3 to TRBJ2-1; D is perhaps TRBD2 (6 bases). The CDR3 length is 16 residues. Germline V gene data show CDR1 as ENHRY and CDR2 as SYGVKD. The ends were cut back, 6 bases at V and 0 bases at J, with 15 bases in the middle.